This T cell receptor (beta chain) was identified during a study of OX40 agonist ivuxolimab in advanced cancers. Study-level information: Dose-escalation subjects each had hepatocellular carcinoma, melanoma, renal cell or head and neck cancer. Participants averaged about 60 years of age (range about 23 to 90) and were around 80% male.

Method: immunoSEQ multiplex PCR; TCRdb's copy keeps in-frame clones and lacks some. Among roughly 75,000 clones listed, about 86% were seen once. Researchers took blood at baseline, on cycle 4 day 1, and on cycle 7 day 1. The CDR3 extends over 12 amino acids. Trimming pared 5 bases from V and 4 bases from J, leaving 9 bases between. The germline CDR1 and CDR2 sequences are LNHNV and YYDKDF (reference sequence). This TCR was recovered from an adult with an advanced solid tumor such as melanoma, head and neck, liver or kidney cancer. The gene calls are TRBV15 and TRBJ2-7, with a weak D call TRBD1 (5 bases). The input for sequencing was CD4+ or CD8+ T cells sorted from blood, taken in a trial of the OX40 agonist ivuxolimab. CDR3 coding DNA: TGTGCCACCAGCGATCAGGGTTACGAGCAGTACTTC. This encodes CATSDQGYEQYF.